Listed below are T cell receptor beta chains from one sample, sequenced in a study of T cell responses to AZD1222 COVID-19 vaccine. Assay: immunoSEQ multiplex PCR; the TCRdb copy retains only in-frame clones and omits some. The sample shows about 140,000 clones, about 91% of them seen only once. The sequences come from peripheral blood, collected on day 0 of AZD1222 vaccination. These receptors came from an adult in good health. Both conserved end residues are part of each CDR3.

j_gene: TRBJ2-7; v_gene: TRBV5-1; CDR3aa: CASSFLGGPNYEQYF
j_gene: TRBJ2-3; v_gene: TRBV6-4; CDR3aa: CASRATSGGYTDTQYF
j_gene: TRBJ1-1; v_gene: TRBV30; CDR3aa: CAWSEGQSDGKAFF
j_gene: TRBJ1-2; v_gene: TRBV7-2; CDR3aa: CASSPEPGTRFNYGYTF
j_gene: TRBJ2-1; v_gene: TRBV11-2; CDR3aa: CASSSIWTGGQNEQFF
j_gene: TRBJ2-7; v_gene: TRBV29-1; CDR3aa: CSVVQGYEQYF
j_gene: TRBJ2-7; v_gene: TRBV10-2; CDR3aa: CASSVQGRSIEQYF
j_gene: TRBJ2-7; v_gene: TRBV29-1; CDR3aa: CSVRGWGDEQYF
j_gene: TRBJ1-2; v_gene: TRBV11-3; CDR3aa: CASSQTGGYGYTF
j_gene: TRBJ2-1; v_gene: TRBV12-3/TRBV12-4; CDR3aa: CASSRSGTSRQFF
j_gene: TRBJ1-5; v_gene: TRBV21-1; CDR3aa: CASTHNLTTGPYSNQPQHF
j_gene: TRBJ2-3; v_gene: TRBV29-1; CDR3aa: CSVSPLAGVTDTQYF
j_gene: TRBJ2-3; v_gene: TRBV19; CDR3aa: CASSITTSGRTDTQYF
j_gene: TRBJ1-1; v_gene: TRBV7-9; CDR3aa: CASSVGQGTTEAFF
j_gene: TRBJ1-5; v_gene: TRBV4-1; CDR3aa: CASSQEAGPQHF
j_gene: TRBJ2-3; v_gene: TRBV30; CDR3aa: CAWSVGGGTDTQYF
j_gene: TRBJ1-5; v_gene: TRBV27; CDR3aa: CASSLFPGGSSNQPQHF
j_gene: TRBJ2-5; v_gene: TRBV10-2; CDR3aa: CASRTDRAEQTQYF
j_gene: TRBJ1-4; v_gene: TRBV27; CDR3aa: CASSGGVGFNEKLFF
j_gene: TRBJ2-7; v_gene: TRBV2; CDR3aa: CASSETWGEQYF
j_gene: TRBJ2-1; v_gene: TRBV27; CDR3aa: CASSSKTGYNEQFF
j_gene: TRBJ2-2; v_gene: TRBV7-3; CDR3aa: CASSLIRTSGRAGGTGELFF
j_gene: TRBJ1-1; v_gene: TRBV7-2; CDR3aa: CASSQPGQGFAEAFF
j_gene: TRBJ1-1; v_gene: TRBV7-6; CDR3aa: CASSLVNTEAFF
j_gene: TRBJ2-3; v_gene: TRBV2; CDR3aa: CASSPDGDTQYF
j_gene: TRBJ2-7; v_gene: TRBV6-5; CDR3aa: CASRKAGGPSYEQYF
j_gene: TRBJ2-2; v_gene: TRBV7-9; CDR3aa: CASSLEELFF
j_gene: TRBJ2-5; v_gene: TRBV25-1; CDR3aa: CASSEHSGPQETQYF
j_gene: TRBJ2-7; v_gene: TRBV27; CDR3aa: CASSRTGELTFGSYEQYF
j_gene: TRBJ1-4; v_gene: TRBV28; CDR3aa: CASSLQGVGEKLFF
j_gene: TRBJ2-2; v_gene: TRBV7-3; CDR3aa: CASSAQGLAPNTGELFF
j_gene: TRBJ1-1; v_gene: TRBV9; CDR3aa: CASSAPTADTEAFF
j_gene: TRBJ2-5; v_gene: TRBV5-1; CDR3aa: CASSDPRASGETQYF
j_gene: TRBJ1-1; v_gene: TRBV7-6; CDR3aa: CASSLEGGPNTEAFF
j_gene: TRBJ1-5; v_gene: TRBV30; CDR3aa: CAWSGGGDQPQHF
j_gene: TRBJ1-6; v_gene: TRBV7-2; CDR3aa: CASSLDGRRDSPLHF
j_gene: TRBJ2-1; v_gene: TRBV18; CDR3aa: CASSPSGASGYNEQFF
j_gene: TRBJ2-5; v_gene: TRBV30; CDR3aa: CAWSVRGETQYF
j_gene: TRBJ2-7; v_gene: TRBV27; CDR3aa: CASSPNYGGQRTYEQYF
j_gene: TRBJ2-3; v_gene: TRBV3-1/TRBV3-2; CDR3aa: CASKLGAGHTDTQYF
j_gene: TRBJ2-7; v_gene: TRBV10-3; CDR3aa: CAIGVRTYEQYF
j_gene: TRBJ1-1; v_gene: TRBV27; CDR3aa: CASTLGTGGPNTEAFF
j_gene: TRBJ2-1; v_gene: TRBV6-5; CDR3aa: CASSYSGRAVDEQFF
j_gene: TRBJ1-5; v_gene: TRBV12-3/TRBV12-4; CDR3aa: CASSTGRNQPQHF
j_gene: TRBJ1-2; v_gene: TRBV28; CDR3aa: CASSPLRGHYGYTF
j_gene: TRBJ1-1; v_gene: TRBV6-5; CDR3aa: CASTRGITNTEAFF
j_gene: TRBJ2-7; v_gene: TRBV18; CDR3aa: CASSPGSNNEQYF